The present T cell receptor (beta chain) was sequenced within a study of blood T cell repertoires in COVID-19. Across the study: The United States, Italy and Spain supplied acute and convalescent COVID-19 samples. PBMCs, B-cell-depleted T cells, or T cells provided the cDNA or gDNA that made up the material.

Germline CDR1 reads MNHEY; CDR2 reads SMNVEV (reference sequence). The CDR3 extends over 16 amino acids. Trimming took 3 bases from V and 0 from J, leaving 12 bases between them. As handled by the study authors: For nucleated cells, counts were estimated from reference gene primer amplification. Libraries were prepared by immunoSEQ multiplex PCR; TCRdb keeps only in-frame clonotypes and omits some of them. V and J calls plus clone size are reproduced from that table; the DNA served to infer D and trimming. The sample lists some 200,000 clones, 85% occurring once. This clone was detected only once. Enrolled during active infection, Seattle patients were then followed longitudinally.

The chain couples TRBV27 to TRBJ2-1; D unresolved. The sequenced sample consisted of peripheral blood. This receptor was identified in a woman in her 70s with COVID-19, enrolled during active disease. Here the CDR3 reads CASSFAGASSYNEQFF. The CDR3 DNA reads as TGTGCCAGCAGTTTCGCAGGTGCAAGCTCCTACAATGAGCAGTTCTTC.